This T cell receptor beta chain came from a study of T cell repertoires in cytomegalovirus infection. The overall study: CMV infection together with matching HLA type was indicated by public TCR beta signatures. Study-wide results and caveats: The cumulative frequency of public TCR beta families identified carriers of CMV plus the relevant HLA.

This clonotype appeared many times. The antigen is undetermined. Trimming cost V 4 bases and J 5 bases, with 5 bases left between them. This CDR3 region has 11 residues. Germline V gene lookup returns CDR1 MDHEN and CDR2 SYDVKM. TCRdb re-called the reads through MiXCR, storing one row per CDR3 protein. The sample lists around 210,000 distinct CDR3 sequences, approximately 7% occurring once. Source material: PBMCs. V gene TRBV28 combines with J gene TRBJ1-2; D gene uncertain. The receptor comes from a human donor in good health (CMV status not recorded). Some clones in this sample may be carry-over from other donors' samples. The CDR3 sequence is CASSYLYGYTF. CDR3 sequence (DNA): TGTGCCAGCAGTTACCTTTATGGCTACACCTTC.